This T cell receptor beta chain was identified during a study of T cells in localized non-small cell lung cancer. With 2 bases removed from V and 9 bases from J, the gap between germline ends came to 15 bases. Germline V gene sequence: CDR1 SGHTS, CDR2 YDEGEE. The CDR3 has 15 amino acids. TCRdb's table, derived via immunoSEQ multiplex PCR, lists solely in-frame clones and lacks some. The profile shows about 16,000 clones, 90% of them singletons. Sample: peripheral blood mononuclear cells, taken before any cancer treatment. The chain links TRBV5-8 to TRBJ1-6; TRBD1 is a possible D gene (6 bases). The clonotype was recovered from a woman between 40 and 69 years old with stage III lung adenocarcinoma. Here the CDR3 DNA reads TGTGCCAGCAGCTTCCCGGGACAAAGGGGTTCACCCCTCCACTTT. The encoded protein is CASSFPGQRGSPLHF.